The rows below give T cell receptor beta chains drawn from one sample of a study of beta chain features in type 1 diabetes. This table comes from immunoSEQ multiplex PCR, and its TCRdb copy is limited to in-frame clones, with some not included. In the table there are under 900,000 clones, about 17% of which are singletons. Specimen: naive CD4+ T cells from blood. The receptors stem from a woman under 30 in good health. CDR3s leave out the opening cysteine and the closing phenylalanine or tryptophan.

J,V,CDR3
TRBJ2-5,TRBV15,ATSIDRGREQY
TRBJ2-1,TRBV28,ASSDGLADEQF
TRBJ2-1,TRBV5-8,ASSFSGIYNEQF
TRBJ2-2,TRBV7-9,ASSDGQRNTGELF
TRBJ2-6,TRBV6-6,ASSDAGPGANVLT
TRBJ2-3,TRBV4-2,ASSQGDRGRADTQY
TRBJ2-5,TRBV18,ASSPGGQETQY
TRBJ2-5,TRBV7-9,ASSLGQADILETQY
TRBJ2-1,TRBV7-2,ASSSKGTSGSTQF
TRBJ2-2,TRBV9,ASSVLGGELF
TRBJ2-3,TRBV28,ASSLWERIDTQY
TRBJ1-1,TRBV25-1,ASHPQNTEAF
TRBJ2-5,TRBV5-1,ASSFAPGGEETQY
TRBJ1-4,TRBV6-1,ASRTGTGNEKLF
TRBJ1-5,TRBV7-9,ASSLHSREGNQPQH
TRBJ2-3,TRBV9,ASSVGSSGRGRTQY
TRBJ2-5,TRBV7-2,ASSSPPSKQY
TRBJ2-5,TRBV29-1,SVAPLGKETQY
TRBJ2-2,TRBV7-9,ASSLSNTGELF
TRBJ2-2,TRBV18,ASSPRTGELF
TRBJ2-3,TRBV10-3,AISGSADTQY
TRBJ1-2,TRBV29-1,SANPVQGYYGYT
TRBJ1-1,TRBV19,ASVQGKETEAF
TRBJ2-3,TRBV2,ASSVSRDRASDTQY
TRBJ1-3,TRBV7-8,ASSSSISGNTIY
TRBJ1-2,TRBV6-6,ASSSPIPAGGLYT
TRBJ2-1,TRBV28,ASSPGSREQF
TRBJ2-3,TRBV7-3,ASSPARTDTQY
TRBJ2-1,TRBV5-4,ASSSGLAGVSEQF
TRBJ1-4,TRBV7-9,ASSFRAGEVREKLF
TRBJ2-1,TRBV10-3,ATRGAANYNEQF
TRBJ2-7,TRBV5-1,ASSFRDPTYEQY
TRBJ2-3,TRBV10-3,ASGLAVSTDTQY
TRBJ1-2,TRBV6-1,ASSAAGARGGYT
TRBJ2-7,TRBV7-2,ASSLAGNYEQY
TRBJ2-3,TRBV2,ASSADRTTDTQY
TRBJ2-3,TRBV6-4,ASSEVAGTDTQY
TRBJ2-7,TRBV5-4,ASSEGQSRVYEQY
TRBJ2-1,TRBV9,ASSRGTGLF
TRBJ2-5,TRBV25-1,ASSDTRQFRETQY
TRBJ2-5,TRBV27,ASSFTGTGSSETQY
TRBJ1-2,TRBV18,ASSPNTDYGYT
TRBJ2-3,TRBV10-3,AISESPTVAGVGDTQY
TRBJ2-6,TRBV18,ASSPGGSGANVLT
TRBJ2-2,TRBV10-3,AISGQTGRSGGELF
TRBJ2-5,TRBV18,ASSPNPGQGKETQY
TRBJ2-2,TRBV19,ASSPQGGELF
TRBJ1-5,TRBV28,ASSFADRVSQPQH
TRBJ2-7,TRBV19,ASSPGQGHYEQY
TRBJ2-3,TRBV10-3,AISEDLDTQY
TRBJ2-3,TRBV19,ATGTGVPDTQY
TRBJ2-7,TRBV4-1,ASSQDGFGRGYEQY
TRBJ2-5,TRBV5-5,ASSLRVETQY
TRBJ2-3,TRBV4-2,ASSQGTPSTDTQY
TRBJ2-7,TRBV28,ASSLSASGSDEQY
TRBJ2-7,TRBV28,ASSTQGDAGEQY
TRBJ2-1,TRBV6-5,ASSYDSHNEQF
TRBJ1-1,TRBV2,ASSEQPNTEAF
TRBJ2-5,TRBV6-5,ASRAQGTQY